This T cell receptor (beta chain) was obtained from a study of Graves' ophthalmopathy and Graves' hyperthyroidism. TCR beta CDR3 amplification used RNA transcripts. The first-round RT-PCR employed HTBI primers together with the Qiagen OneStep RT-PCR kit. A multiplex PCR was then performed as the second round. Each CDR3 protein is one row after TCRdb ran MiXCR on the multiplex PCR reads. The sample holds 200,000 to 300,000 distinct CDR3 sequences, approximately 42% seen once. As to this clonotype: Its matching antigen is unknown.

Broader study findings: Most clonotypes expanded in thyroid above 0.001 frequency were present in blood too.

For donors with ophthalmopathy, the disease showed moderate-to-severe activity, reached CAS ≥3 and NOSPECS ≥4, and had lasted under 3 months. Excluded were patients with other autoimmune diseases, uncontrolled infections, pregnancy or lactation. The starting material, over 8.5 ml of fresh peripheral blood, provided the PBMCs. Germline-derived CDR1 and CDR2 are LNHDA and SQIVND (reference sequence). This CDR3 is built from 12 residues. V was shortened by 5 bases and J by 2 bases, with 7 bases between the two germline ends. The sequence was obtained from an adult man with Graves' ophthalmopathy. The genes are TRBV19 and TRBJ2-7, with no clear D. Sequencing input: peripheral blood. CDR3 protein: CASSPSAYEQYF. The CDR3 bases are TGTGCCAGTAGTCCCTCCGCCTACGAGCAGTACTTC.